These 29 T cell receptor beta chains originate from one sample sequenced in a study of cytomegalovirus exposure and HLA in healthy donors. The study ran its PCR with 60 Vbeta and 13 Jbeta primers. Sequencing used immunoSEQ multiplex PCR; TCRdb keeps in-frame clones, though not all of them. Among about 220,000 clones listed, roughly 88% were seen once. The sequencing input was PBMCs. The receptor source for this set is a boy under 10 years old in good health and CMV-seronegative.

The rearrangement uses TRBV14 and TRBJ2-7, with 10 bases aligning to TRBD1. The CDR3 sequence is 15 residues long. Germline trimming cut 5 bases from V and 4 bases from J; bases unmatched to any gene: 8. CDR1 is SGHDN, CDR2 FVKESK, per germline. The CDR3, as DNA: TGTGCCAGCAGCAGACAGGGGGCCTTCGCTTACGAGCAGTACTTC. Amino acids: CASSRQGAFAYEQYF.

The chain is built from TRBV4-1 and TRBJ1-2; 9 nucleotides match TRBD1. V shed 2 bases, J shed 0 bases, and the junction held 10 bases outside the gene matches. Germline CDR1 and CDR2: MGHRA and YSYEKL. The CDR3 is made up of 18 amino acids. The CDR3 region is CASSQNTGTGYTNYGYTF. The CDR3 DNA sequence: TGCGCCAGCAGCCAAAACACCGGGACAGGGTACACTAACTATGGCTACACCTTC.

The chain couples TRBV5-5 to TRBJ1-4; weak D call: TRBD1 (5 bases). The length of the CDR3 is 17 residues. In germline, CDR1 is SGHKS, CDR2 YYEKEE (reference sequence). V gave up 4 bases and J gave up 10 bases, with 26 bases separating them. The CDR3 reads CASSRQPGDASLGKLFF. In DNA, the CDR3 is TGTGCCAGCAGCCGGCAACCGGGGGACGCCAGCCTGGGAAAACTGTTTTTT.

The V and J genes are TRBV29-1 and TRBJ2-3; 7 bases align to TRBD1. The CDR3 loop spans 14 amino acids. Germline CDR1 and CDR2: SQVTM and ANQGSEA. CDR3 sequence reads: CSSAVGGSLDTQYF. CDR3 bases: TGCAGTAGCGCAGTAGGGGGCTCCTTAGATACGCAGTATTTT.

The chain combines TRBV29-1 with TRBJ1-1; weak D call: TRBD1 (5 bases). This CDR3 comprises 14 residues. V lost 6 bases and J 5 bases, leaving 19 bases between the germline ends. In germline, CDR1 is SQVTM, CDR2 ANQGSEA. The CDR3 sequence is CSVRGGGRRTEAFF. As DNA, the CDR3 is TGCAGCGTGCGCGGGGGGGGGAGGAGGACTGAAGCTTTCTTT. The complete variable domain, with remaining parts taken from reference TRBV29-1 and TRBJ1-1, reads SAVISQKPSRDICQRGTSLTIQCQVDSQVTMMFWYRQQPGQSLTLIATANQGSEATYESGFVIDKFPISRPNLTFSTLTVSNMSPEDSSIYLCSVRGGGRRTEAFFGQGTRLTVV.

CDR3 bases: TGTGCCAGCAGCTTAGAGGCAGGGGAGACCGGGGAGCTGTTTTTT. Amino acids: CASSLEAGETGELFF. The chain has TRBV11-2 and TRBJ2-2; a weak D match, TRBD1 (6 bases). V lost 0 bases to trimming and J lost 5 bases, with 10 bases between them. This CDR3 spans 15 amino acids. Germline V lookup: CDR1 SGHAT, CDR2 FQNNGV.

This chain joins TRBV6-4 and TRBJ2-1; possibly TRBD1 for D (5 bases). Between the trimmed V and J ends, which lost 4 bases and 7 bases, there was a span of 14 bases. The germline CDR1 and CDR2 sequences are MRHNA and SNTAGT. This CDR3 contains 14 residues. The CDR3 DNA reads TGTGCCAGCAGTGCAGGGCCCGGTAGGAATGAGCAGTTCTTC. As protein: CASSAGPGRNEQFF.

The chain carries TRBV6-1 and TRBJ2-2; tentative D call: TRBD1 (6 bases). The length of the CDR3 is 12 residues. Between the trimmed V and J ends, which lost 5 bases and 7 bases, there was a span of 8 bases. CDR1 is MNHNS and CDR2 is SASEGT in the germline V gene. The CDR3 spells CASSNRDGELFF. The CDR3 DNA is TGTGCCAGCAGTAACAGGGACGGGGAGCTGTTTTTT.

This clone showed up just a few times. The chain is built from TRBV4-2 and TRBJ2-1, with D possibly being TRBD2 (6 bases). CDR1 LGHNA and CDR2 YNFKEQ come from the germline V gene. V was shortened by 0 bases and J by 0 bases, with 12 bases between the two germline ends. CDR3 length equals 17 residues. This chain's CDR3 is CASSQDHAGSSYNEQFF. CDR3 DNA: TGTGCCAGCAGCCAAGATCATGCGGGGAGCTCCTACAATGAGCAGTTCTTC.

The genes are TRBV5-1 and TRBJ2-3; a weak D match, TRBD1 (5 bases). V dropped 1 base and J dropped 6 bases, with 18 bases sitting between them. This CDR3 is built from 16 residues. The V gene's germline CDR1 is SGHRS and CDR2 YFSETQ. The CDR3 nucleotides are TGCGCCAGCAGCTTGTCTCAGGGTCGGGTGATGGATACGCAGTATTTT. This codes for CASSLSQGRVMDTQYF.

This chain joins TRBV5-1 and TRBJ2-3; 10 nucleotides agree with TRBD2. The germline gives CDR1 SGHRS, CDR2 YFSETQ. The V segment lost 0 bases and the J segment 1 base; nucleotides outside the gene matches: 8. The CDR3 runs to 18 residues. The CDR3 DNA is TGCGCCAGCAGCTTGGCCTCCTGGACTAGCGGCCGCACAGATACGCAGTATTTT. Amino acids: CASSLASWTSGRTDTQYF.

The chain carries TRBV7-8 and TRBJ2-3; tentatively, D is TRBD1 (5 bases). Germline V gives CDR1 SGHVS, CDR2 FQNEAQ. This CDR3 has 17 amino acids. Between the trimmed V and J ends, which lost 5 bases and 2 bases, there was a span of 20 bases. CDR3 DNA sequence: TGTGCCAGCAGCCTTTATCGATTAGCAGGGTCCACAGATACGCAGTATTTT. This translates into CASSLYRLAGSTDTQYF.

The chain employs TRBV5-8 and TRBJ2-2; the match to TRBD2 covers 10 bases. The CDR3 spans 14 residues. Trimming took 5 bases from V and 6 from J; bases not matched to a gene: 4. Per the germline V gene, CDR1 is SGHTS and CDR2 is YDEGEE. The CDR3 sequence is CASRYLAGAGELFF. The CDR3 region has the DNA TGTGCCAGCAGGTACCTAGCGGGAGCCGGGGAGCTGTTTTTT. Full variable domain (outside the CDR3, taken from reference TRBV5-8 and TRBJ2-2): EAGVTQSPTHLIKTRGQQATLRCSPISGHTSVYWYQQALGLGLQFLLWYDEGEERNRGNFPPRFSGRQFPNYSSELNVNALELEDSALYLCASRYLAGAGELFFGEGSRLTVL.

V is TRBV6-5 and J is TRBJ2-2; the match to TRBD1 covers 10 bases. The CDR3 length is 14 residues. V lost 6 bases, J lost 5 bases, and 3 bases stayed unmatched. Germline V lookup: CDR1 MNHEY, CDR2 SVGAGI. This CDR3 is CASSSDRGTGELFF. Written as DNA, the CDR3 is TGTGCCAGCAGCTCGGACAGGGGGACCGGGGAGCTGTTTTTT.

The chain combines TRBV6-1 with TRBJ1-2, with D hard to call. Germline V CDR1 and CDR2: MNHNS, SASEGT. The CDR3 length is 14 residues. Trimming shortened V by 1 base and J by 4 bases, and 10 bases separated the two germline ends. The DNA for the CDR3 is TGTGCCAGCAGTGAAGATGGAAGCGGCTATGGCTACACCTTC. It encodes CASSEDGSGYGYTF.

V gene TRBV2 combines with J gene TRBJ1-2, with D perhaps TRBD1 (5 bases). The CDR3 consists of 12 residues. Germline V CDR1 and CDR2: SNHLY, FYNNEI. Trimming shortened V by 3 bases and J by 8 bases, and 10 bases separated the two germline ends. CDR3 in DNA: TGTGCCAGCAGTGAGGACACCCCAGGCTACACCTTC. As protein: CASSEDTPGYTF.

The CDR3 sequence is CASSLGQTAYTSTDTQYF. The CDR3 bases are TGTGCCAGCAGCCTGGGACAGACGGCTTACACTAGCACAGATACGCAGTATTTT. V and J are TRBV7-6 and TRBJ2-3, with TRBD1 identical over 7 bases. Germline values: CDR1 SGHVS, CDR2 FNYEAQ. The CDR3 is 18 residues long. With V trimmed by 5 bases and J by 0 bases, 14 bases remained unmatched.

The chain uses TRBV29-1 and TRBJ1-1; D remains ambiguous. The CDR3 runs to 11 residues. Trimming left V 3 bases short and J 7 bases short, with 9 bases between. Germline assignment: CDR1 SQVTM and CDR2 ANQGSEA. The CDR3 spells CSVETNLEAFF. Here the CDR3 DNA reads TGCAGCGTTGAGACAAACCTTGAAGCTTTCTTT.

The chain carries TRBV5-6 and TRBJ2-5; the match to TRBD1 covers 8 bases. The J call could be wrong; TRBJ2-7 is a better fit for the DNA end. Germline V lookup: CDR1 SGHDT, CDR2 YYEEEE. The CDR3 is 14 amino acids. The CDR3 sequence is CASSLGQGKYEQYF. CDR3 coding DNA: TGTGCCAGCAGCTTGGGACAGGGGAAGTACGAGCAGTACTTC.

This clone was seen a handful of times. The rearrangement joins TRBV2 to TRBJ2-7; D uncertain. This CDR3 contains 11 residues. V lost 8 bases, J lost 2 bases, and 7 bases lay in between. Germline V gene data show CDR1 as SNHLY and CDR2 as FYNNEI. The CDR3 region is CASGPAYEQYF. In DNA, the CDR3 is TGTGCCAGCGGGCCAGCCTACGAGCAGTACTTC.

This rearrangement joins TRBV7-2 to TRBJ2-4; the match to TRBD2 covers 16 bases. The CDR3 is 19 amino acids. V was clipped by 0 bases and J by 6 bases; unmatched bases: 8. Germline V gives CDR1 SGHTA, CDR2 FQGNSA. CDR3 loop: CASSLAPGLAGGPRNIQYF. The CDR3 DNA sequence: TGTGCCAGCAGCTTAGCGCCGGGACTAGCGGGAGGGCCCCGAAACATTCAGTACTTC. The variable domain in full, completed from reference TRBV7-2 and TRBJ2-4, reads GAGVSQSPSNKVTEKGKDVELRCDPISGHTALYWYRQSLGQGLEFLIYFQGNSAPDKSGLPSDRFSAERTGGSVSTLTIQRTQQEDSAVYLCASSLAPGLAGGPRNIQYFGAGTRLSVL.

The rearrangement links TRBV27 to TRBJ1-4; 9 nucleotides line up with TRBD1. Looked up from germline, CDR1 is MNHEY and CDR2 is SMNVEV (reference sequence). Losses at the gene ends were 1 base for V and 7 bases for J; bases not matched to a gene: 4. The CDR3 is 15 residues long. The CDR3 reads CASSLFTGGGEKLFF. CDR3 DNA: TGTGCCAGCAGTTTATTTACAGGGGGCGGTGAAAAACTGTTTTTT.

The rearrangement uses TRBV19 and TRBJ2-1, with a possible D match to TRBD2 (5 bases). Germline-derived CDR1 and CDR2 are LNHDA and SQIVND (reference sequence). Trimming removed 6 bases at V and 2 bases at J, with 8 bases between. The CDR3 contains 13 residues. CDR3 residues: CASSAGPYNEQFF. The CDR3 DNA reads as TGTGCCAGTAGCGCGGGCCCCTACAATGAGCAGTTCTTC.

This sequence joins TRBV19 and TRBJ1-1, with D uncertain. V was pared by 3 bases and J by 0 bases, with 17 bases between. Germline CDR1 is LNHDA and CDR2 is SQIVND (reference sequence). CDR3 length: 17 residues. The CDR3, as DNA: TGTGCCAGTAGTATTAGGTACCGAGCGTTAATGAACACTGAAGCTTTCTTT. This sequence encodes CASSIRYRALMNTEAFF. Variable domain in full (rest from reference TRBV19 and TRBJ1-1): DGGITQSPKYLFRKEGQNVTLSCEQNLNHDAMYWYRQDPGQGLRLIYYSQIVNDFQKGDIAEGYSVSREKKESFPLTVTSAQKNPTAFYLCASSIRYRALMNTEAFFGQGTRLTVV.

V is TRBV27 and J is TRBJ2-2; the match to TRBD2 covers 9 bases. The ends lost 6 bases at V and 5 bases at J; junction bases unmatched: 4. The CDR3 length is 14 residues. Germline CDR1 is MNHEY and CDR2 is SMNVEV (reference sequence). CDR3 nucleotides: TGTGCCAGCAGCTTAGCGGGGGAAACCGGGGAGCTGTTTTTT. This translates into CASSLAGETGELFF.

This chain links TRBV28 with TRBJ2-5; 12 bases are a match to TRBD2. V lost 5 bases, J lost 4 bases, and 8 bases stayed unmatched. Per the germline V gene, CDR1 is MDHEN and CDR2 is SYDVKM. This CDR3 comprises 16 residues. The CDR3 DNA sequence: TGTGCCAGCAGTCCGTCCCCGGGACTAGCGGGAGAGACCCAGTACTTC. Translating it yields CASSPSPGLAGETQYF.

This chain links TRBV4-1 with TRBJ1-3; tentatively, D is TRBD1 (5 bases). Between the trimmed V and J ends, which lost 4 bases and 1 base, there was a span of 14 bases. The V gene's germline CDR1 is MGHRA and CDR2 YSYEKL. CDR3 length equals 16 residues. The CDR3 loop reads CASSPLQTASGNTIYF. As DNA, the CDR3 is TGCGCCAGCAGCCCATTACAGACAGCATCTGGAAACACCATATATTTT.

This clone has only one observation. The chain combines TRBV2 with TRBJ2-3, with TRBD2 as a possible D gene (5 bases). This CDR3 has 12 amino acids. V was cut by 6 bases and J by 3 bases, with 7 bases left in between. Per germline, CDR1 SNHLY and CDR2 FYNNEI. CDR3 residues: CASRPGTDTQYF. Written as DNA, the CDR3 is TGTGCCAGCAGGCCGGGGACAGATACGCAGTATTTT.

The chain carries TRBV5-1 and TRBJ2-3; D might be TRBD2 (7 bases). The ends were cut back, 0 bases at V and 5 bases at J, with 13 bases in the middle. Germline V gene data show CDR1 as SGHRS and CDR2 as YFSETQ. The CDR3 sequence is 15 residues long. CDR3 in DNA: TGCGCCAGCAGCTTGGGTGGGGGGGCACAAGATACGCAGTATTTT. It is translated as CASSLGGGAQDTQYF. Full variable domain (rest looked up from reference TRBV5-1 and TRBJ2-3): KAGVTQTPRYLIKTRGQQVTLSCSPISGHRSVSWYQQTPGQGLQFLFEYFSETQRNKGNFPGRFSGRQFSNSRSEMNVSTLELGDSALYLCASSLGGGAQDTQYFGPGTRLTVL.